One sample yielded the 25 T cell receptor beta chains listed below, sequenced in a study of CD8+ T cells in alopecia areata. It was cDNA, reverse transcribed from extracted RNA, that served as the sequencing template. Libraries were prepared by immunoSEQ multiplex PCR; TCRdb keeps only in-frame clonotypes and omits some of them. The table records more than 95,000 clones, around 50% of them present only once. Sequencing was done on a sample of NKG2D-low CD8+ T cells sorted from blood. Receptor source: a human donor with alopecia areata.

CDR3 in amino acids: CASSQVSGSDTQYF. The CDR3, as DNA: TGCGCCAGCAGCCAAGTATCGGGTTCAGATACGCAGTATTTT. The V gene is TRBV4-1, the J gene TRBJ2-3, with no clear D. The CDR3 consists of 14 residues. Per germline, CDR1 MGHRA and CDR2 YSYEKL. The V gene lost 1 base and the J gene lost 4 bases, with 9 bases spanning the gap.

This clone has just a few counts. The J gene is TRBJ2-5, the V gene TRBV5-1; 10 nucleotides match TRBD1. Germline V lookup: CDR1 SGHRS, CDR2 YFSETQ. This CDR3 region has 13 residues. V was clipped by 7 bases and J by 2 bases; unmatched bases: 2. CDR3 sequence reads: CASGTGVQETQYF. CDR3 DNA sequence: TGCGCCAGCGGGACAGGGGTACAAGAGACCCAGTACTTC.

Regarding this clone: Additional DNA sequences in this sample encode the identical CDR3. The rearrangement joins TRBV27 to TRBJ2-7, with TRBD2 as a possible D gene (6 bases). Germline V CDR1 and CDR2: MNHEY, SMNVEV (reference sequence). This CDR3 is built from 12 residues. V lost 3 bases, J lost 3 bases, and 6 bases lay in between. CDR3 DNA sequence: TGTGCCAGCAGTTTGGGAGGCTACGAGCAGTACTTC. Amino acids: CASSLGGYEQYF.

The chain uses TRBV29-1 and TRBJ2-2; D is unclear. CDR3 length: 12 amino acids. Germline CDR1 and CDR2: SQVTM and ANQGSEA. Trimming took 4 bases from V and 5 from J, leaving 8 bases between them. CDR3: CSVGTETGELFF. The CDR3, as DNA: TGCAGCGTTGGGACCGAGACCGGGGAGCTGTTTTTT.

The chain recombines TRBV4-3 with TRBJ1-2, with a weak D call TRBD1 (5 bases). CDR3 length equals 15 residues. Between the trimmed V and J ends, which lost 0 bases and 8 bases, there was a span of 16 bases. Germline-derived CDR1 and CDR2 are LGHNA and YSLEER. The CDR3 sequence is CASSQEVGQGVGYTF. CDR3 sequence (DNA): TGCGCCAGCAGCCAAGAAGTAGGGCAGGGTGTCGGCTACACCTTC.

The rearrangement uses TRBV4-1 and TRBJ2-1; TRBD1 matches at 9 bases. This CDR3 comprises 16 residues. V shed 1 base, J shed 5 bases, and the junction held 6 bases outside the gene matches. Germline V lookup: CDR1 MGHRA, CDR2 YSYEKL. CDR3 sequence reads: CASSQGPGQGDNEQFF. The CDR3 DNA is TGCGCCAGCAGCCAAGGCCCGGGACAGGGAGACAATGAGCAGTTCTTC.

The rearrangement uses TRBV29-1 and TRBJ2-5; D is ambiguous. Germline CDR1 is SQVTM and CDR2 is ANQGSEA. The CDR3 is 10 residues long. V was cut by 6 bases and J by 9 bases, with 11 bases left in between. CDR3 loop: CSVNEVPQYF. The DNA of the CDR3 is TGCAGCGTGAATGAGGTTCCCCAGTACTTC.

CDR3 DNA sequence: TGTGCCAGCAGCTTAGGGGAGGTGCAGTTCTTC. Translation: CASSLGEVQFF. V is TRBV7-6 and J is TRBJ2-1; D possibly corresponds to TRBD2 (6 bases). In germline, CDR1 is SGHVS, CDR2 FNYEAQ. The CDR3 is 11 residues long. With 1 base removed from V and 12 bases from J, the gap between germline ends came to 7 bases.

This rearrangement joins TRBV27 to TRBJ2-3; D may be TRBD2 (7 bases). V lost 1 base, J lost 1 base, and 15 bases lay in between. This CDR3 is built from 17 residues. The germline V gene encodes CDR1 MNHEY and CDR2 SMNVEV (reference sequence). The CDR3, as DNA: TGTGCCAGCAGTTTATGGGGGGGCACTACCCGCACAGATACGCAGTATTTT. Its translation: CASSLWGGTTRTDTQYF.

The chain employs TRBV27 and TRBJ2-1; D might be TRBD2 (6 bases). Trimming left V 7 bases short and J 4 bases short, with 8 bases between. CDR1 is MNHEY and CDR2 is SMNVEV in the germline V gene (reference sequence). This CDR3 has 12 residues. CDR3 nucleotide sequence: TGTGCCAGCAAGGGGAGGTACAATGAGCAGTTCTTC. Amino acid sequence: CASKGRYNEQFF.

Points on this clone: The junction departs from the called germline gene at one end, perhaps through a read error. The chain recombines TRBV29-1 with TRBJ2-7; TRBD1 matches at 8 bases. CDR3 length: 13 residues. CDR1 is SQVTM, CDR2 ANQGSEA, per germline. The CDR3: CSVRSGQGYEQCF. The CDR3 DNA sequence: TGCAGCGTACGAAGCGGACAGGGTTACGAGCAGTGCTTC.

The chain has TRBV6-6 and TRBJ1-5; D gene uncertain. The germline CDR1 and CDR2 sequences are MNHNY and SVGAGI (reference sequence). Trimming took off 2 bases at V and 5 bases at J, with 7 bases between the two ends. The CDR3 covers 13 residues. The CDR3 nucleotides read TGTGCCAGCAGTTACCCAGGTGATCAGCCCCAGCATTTT. Translating gives CASSYPGDQPQHF.

The chain carries TRBV9 and TRBJ1-2; the D gene is possibly TRBD1 (5 bases). The CDR3 loop spans 14 amino acids. The V and J ends lost 1 base and 4 bases respectively, with 11 bases between them. Germline CDR1 and CDR2: SGDLS and YYNGEE. The CDR3 loop is CASSVLAGTYGYTF. For the CDR3, the DNA is TGTGCCAGCAGCGTATTGGCAGGGACCTATGGCTACACCTTC.

This clone showed up just a few times. This chain joins TRBV29-1 and TRBJ2-6, with 9 bases aligning to TRBD1. The CDR3 spans 19 residues. V shed 1 base, J shed 0 bases, and the junction held 10 bases outside the gene matches. Germline CDR1 reads SQVTM; CDR2 reads ANQGSEA. In DNA, the CDR3 is TGCAGCGTTGAAGCTGCACAGGGGGCCGCCATCTCTGGGGCCAACGTCCTGACTTTC. It specifies CSVEAAQGAAISGANVLTF.

The CDR3: CSVKTDAYEQYF. Written as DNA, the CDR3 is TGCAGCGTTAAAACAGACGCCTACGAGCAGTACTTC. The chain carries TRBV29-1 and TRBJ2-7; D ambiguous. Deletions cut 5 bases from V and 2 bases from J, with 10 bases between. The CDR3 is 12 residues long. Germline V lookup: CDR1 SQVTM, CDR2 ANQGSEA.

This sequence joins TRBV29-1 and TRBJ2-7; TRBD2 matches at 9 bases. The V and J ends lost 7 bases and 0 bases, in that order; junction bases with no gene match: 13. The CDR3 has 16 residues. Looked up from germline, CDR1 is SQVTM and CDR2 is ANQGSEA. The CDR3 bases are TGCAGCGCCCTCGGCAGCGGGGGGAAGAGCTCCTACGAGCAGTACTTC. Amino acid sequence: CSALGSGGKSSYEQYF.

The chain recombines TRBV29-1 with TRBJ2-1; 14 positions match TRBD2. Germline V CDR1 and CDR2: SQVTM, ANQGSEA. The CDR3 is made up of 18 amino acids. Unmatched junction bases numbered 6, after V lost 0 bases and J lost 2 bases. CDR3 sequence (DNA): TGCAGCGTTGAAGAAGGACTAGCGGGGGGACTAACCTACAATGAGCAGTTCTTC. This encodes CSVEEGLAGGLTYNEQFF.

The J gene is TRBJ2-7, the V gene TRBV4-1, with D perhaps being TRBD1 or TRBD2 (5 bases each). The CDR3 is 15 residues long. CDR1 MGHRA and CDR2 YSYEKL come from the germline V gene. The V and J ends lost 4 bases and 0 bases respectively, with 13 bases between them. The CDR3 DNA reads as TGCGCCAGCAGCCTAGAAGGGACGGGCTCCTACGAGCAGTACTTC. Its protein product is CASSLEGTGSYEQYF.

This clone occurred a few times. The chain has TRBV21-1 and TRBJ2-3; TRBD1, the D gene given by the table, was not confirmed from the DNA. TRBV21-1 is flagged as a pseudogene. The CDR3 consists of 15 residues. The chain's CDR3 is CASCDRGYGTDTQYF. The CDR3 coding sequence is TGTGCCAGCTGCGACAGGGGGTACGGCACAGATACGCAGTATTTT.

This chain connects TRBV11-2 to TRBJ1-5; no definite D call. Germline CDR1 SGHAT, CDR2 FQNNGV. CDR3 size: 13 residues. With 4 bases removed from V and 1 base from J, the gap between germline ends came to 5 bases. The CDR3 DNA sequence: TGTGCCAGCAGCTCCGGGAGCAATCAGCCCCAGCATTTT. It yields the protein CASSSGSNQPQHF.

This clone appeared a few times. V and J are TRBV29-1 and TRBJ2-7; 8 positions match TRBD1. With V trimmed by 7 bases and J by 4 bases, 9 bases remained unmatched. The CDR3 loop spans 13 amino acids. Per the germline V gene, CDR1 is SQVTM and CDR2 is ANQGSEA. In DNA, the CDR3 is TGCAGCGCACAGACAGGGGCGGGTTACGAGCAGTACTTC. Protein: CSAQTGAGYEQYF.

This clone was detected only a few times. The chain employs TRBV27 and TRBJ2-3; TRBD2 matches at 8 bases. CDR3 length: 16 amino acids. V lost 6 bases to trimming and J lost 4 bases; unmatched junction nucleotides: 12. CDR1 and CDR2 from the germline V gene are MNHEY and SMNVEV (reference sequence). CDR3: CASSVLTSGSADTQYF. CDR3 in DNA: TGTGCCAGCAGCGTCCTTACGAGCGGGAGTGCAGATACGCAGTATTTT.

The table lists this clone with a few counts. The CDR3 is CASSPGSGANVLTF. In DNA, the CDR3 is TGTGCCAGCAGTCCTGGCTCTGGGGCCAACGTCCTGACTTTC. The rearrangement links TRBV28 to TRBJ2-6; D is undetermined. Between the trimmed V and J ends, which lost 5 bases and 0 bases, there was a span of 5 bases. Germline V gene lookup returns CDR1 MDHEN and CDR2 SYDVKM. This CDR3 has 14 residues. Together with reference TRBV28 and TRBJ2-6, the CDR3 gives the full variable domain: DVKVTQSSRYLVKRTGEKVFLECVQDMDHENMFWYRQDPGLGLRLIYFSYDVKMKEKGDIPEGYSVSREKKERFSLILESASTNQTSMYLCASSPGSGANVLTFGAGSRLTVL.

The rearrangement uses TRBV5-1 and TRBJ1-1; 9 bases map to TRBD1. This CDR3 is built from 14 residues. Germline values: CDR1 SGHRS, CDR2 YFSETQ. The junction had 2 bases not matched to a gene; V was cut back by 4 bases and J by 1 base. This CDR3 reads CASSPDRGNTEAFF. Here the CDR3 DNA reads TGCGCCAGCAGCCCGGACAGGGGGAACACTGAAGCTTTCTTT. Full variable domain (rest looked up from reference TRBV5-1 and TRBJ1-1): KAGVTQTPRYLIKTRGQQVTLSCSPISGHRSVSWYQQTPGQGLQFLFEYFSETQRNKGNFPGRFSGRQFSNSRSEMNVSTLELGDSALYLCASSPDRGNTEAFFGQGTRLTVV.

This clone was detected only a few times. The rearrangement links TRBV6-5 to TRBJ2-1; D ambiguous. Per germline, CDR1 MNHEY and CDR2 SVGAGI. V was cut by 2 bases and J by 9 bases, with 11 bases left in between. The CDR3 is 13 amino acids. The CDR3 region has the DNA TGTGCCAGCAGTTACCCGGGTGGGATTGAGCAGTTCTTC. It specifies CASSYPGGIEQFF.